The entry below describes one T cell receptor (beta chain). This entry belongs to a study of cytomegalovirus exposure and HLA in healthy donors. Germline V CDR1 and CDR2: SEHNR, FQNEAQ (reference sequence). CDR3 length: 14 residues. With V trimmed by 3 bases and J by 5 bases, 4 bases remained unmatched. The PCR employed 60 Vbeta primers together with 13 Jbeta primers. Generated by immunoSEQ multiplex PCR, the TCRdb table keeps only in-frame clones and is missing some. This table holds over 150,000 clones, approximately 84% found once. This clonotype was sampled from a boy between 2 and 10 years old in good health and CMV-seronegative. This rearrangement joins TRBV7-9 to TRBJ2-3; 8 bases fit TRBD1. Sequencing input: PBMCs. CDR3 loop: CASSFSGTGDTQYF. The CDR3 DNA sequence: TGTGCCAGCAGCTTTTCCGGGACAGGAGATACGCAGTATTTT.